The T cell receptor beta chain under discussion was sequenced for a study of cytomegalovirus exposure and HLA in healthy donors. Study information: An early data release held around 80 million unique TCRs from HLA-typed donors. Broader study findings: The study assumed roughly uniform donor sequencing depth for presence/absence analyses. Apparent HLA restriction characterized most CMV-associated TCR beta chains in a later analysis. Earlier results showed most TCR beta V segments being productive about 90% or about 30% of the time.

The CDR3 spans 12 residues. V lost 9 bases to trimming and J lost 3 bases; unmatched junction nucleotides: 0. The V gene's germline CDR1 is MNHNS and CDR2 SASEGT. A remark on this clone: No antigen is known for it.

The PCR was carried out with 60 Vbeta primers and 13 Jbeta primers. TCRdb's table, derived via immunoSEQ multiplex PCR, lists solely in-frame clones and lacks some. The data contain 100,000 to 130,000 clones, under 85% of them seen just once; the ten biggest clones take up 4.2%. This rearrangement joins TRBV6-1 to TRBJ2-2, with TRBD2 matching over 8 bases. This TCR was recovered from a male donor in good health and CMV-seronegative. The sequenced sample consisted of PBMCs. The CDR3 DNA sequence: TGTGCCAGGGGACTAGACACCGGGGAGCTGTTTTTT. Protein sequence: CARGLDTGELFF.